One and the same sample provided the 27 T cell receptor beta chains below, sequenced in a study of PD-1 blockade in classical Hodgkin lymphoma. Profiled with immunoSEQ multiplex PCR; TCRdb holds only in-frame clones, not every one. The sample yields approximately 99,000 clones, 81% seen once. The patients all showed relapse after autologous stem cell transplantation, while their brentuximab vedotin exposure varied. Source: peripheral blood mononuclear cells (PBMCs), taken before the second cycle of nivolumab. The receptors were gathered from a human donor with classical Hodgkin lymphoma.

The chain combines TRBV9 with TRBJ2-1, with D uncertain. Germline CDR1 is SGDLS and CDR2 is YYNGEE. This CDR3 spans 15 amino acids. V lost 0 bases and J lost 5, with 12 bases in between. CDR3 DNA: TGTGCCAGCAGCGTAGAAGGGATACCGAACAATGAGCAGTTCTTC. Translation gives CASSVEGIPNNEQFF.

The genes are TRBV4-3 and TRBJ1-1, with a weak D call TRBD1 (5 bases). The germline V gene encodes CDR1 LGHNA and CDR2 YSLEER. Trimming left V 4 bases short and J 1 base short, with 10 bases between. There are 14 residues in the CDR3. In DNA, the CDR3 is TGCGCCAGCAGCCGGTGGGGGGGGAACACTGAAGCTTTCTTT. Translation: CASSRWGGNTEAFF.

The rearrangement joins TRBV4-1 to TRBJ1-1; D ambiguous. The CDR3 covers 15 residues. Germline lookup yields CDR1 MGHRA and CDR2 YSYEKL. Trimming shortened V by 4 bases and J by 8 bases, and 20 bases separated the two germline ends. The CDR3: CASSPQKSPLLEAFF. The CDR3 bases are TGCGCCAGCAGCCCTCAGAAGTCGCCGCTGCTAGAAGCTTTCTTT.

This chain joins TRBV7-2 and TRBJ2-3; tentative D call: TRBD2 (5 bases). Germline loops: CDR1 SGHTA, CDR2 FQGNSA. Trimming removed 1 base from V and 6 bases from J, with 11 bases in between. This CDR3 spans 14 amino acids. CDR3 protein: CASSLGLATDTQYF. CDR3 sequence (DNA): TGTGCCAGCAGCTTAGGTCTAGCAACGGATACGCAGTATTTT. The full variable domain, its missing parts supplied by reference TRBV7-2 and TRBJ2-3, is GAGVSQSPSNKVTEKGKDVELRCDPISGHTALYWYRQSLGQGLEFLIYFQGNSAPDKSGLPSDRFSAERTGGSVSTLTIQRTQQEDSAVYLCASSLGLATDTQYFGPGTRLTVL.

This rearrangement joins TRBV23-1 to TRBJ1-2; D is ambiguous. TRBV23-1 is assigned to the ORF class and has an uncertain function. The CDR3 contains 11 residues. Trimming left V 4 bases short and J 4 bases short, with 4 bases between. Here the CDR3 DNA reads TGCGCCAGCAGTCCGTTCTATGGCTACACCTTC. This gives the protein CASSPFYGYTF.

The V gene is TRBV7-9, the J gene TRBJ2-3, with D perhaps TRBD1 (6 bases). The V gene's germline CDR1 is SEHNR and CDR2 FQNEAQ (reference sequence). The CDR3 consists of 16 residues. V lost 1 base, J lost 6 bases, and 17 bases lay in between. CDR3 DNA sequence: TGTGCCAGCAGCTTAGGGGACACAGGCAATTTGGATACGCAGTATTTT. Translation gives CASSLGDTGNLDTQYF.

The J gene is TRBJ2-1, the V gene TRBV15, with a tentative D call TRBD1 (6 bases). The CDR3 is 15 amino acids. Looked up from germline, CDR1 is LNHNV and CDR2 is YYDKDF (reference sequence). V lost 2 bases to trimming and J lost 6 bases, with 14 bases between them. DNA for the CDR3: TGTGCCACCAGCAGATCCAGGGGTGGGCTCAATGAGCAGTTCTTC. Its protein product is CATSRSRGGLNEQFF.

This chain links TRBV29-1 with TRBJ1-1, with TRBD1 matching 7 bases. V dropped 6 bases and J dropped 4; count of bases not matched to a gene: 23. This CDR3 has 18 amino acids. Germline-derived CDR1 and CDR2 are SQVTM and ANQGSEA. The CDR3 DNA sequence: TGCAGCGTCCCTCGGGCTCACCACAGGGGAGGGTTGGGCACTGAAGCTTTCTTT. It is translated as CSVPRAHHRGGLGTEAFF. Full variable domain (remainder filled in from reference TRBV29-1 and TRBJ1-1): SAVISQKPSRDICQRGTSLTIQCQVDSQVTMMFWYRQQPGQSLTLIATANQGSEATYESGFVIDKFPISRPNLTFSTLTVSNMSPEDSSIYLCSVPRAHHRGGLGTEAFFGQGTRLTVV.

The J gene is TRBJ2-1, the V gene TRBV27, with 13 bases lining up with TRBD2. The CDR3 length is 18 residues. Germline V gene data show CDR1 as MNHEY and CDR2 as SMNVEV (reference sequence). V lost 6 bases to trimming and J lost 0 bases; unmatched junction nucleotides: 8. CDR3 sequence: CASRWGTSGTSSYNEQFF. CDR3 nucleotides: TGTGCCAGCAGATGGGGGACTAGCGGGACGAGCTCCTACAATGAGCAGTTCTTC.

The chain carries TRBV9 and TRBJ1-1, with 7 bases aligning to TRBD1. This CDR3 is built from 13 residues. The J segment lost 8 bases and the V segment lost 1 base, leaving 5 bases of the junction unmatched. Germline CDR1 SGDLS, CDR2 YYNGEE. The CDR3 DNA reads as TGTGCCAGCAGCGTAAGACAGGGTGGGGAAGCTTTCTTT. Residues: CASSVRQGGEAFF.

The chain uses TRBV19 and TRBJ2-7, with a tentative D call TRBD2 (6 bases). CDR3 length equals 13 residues. Trimming removed 4 bases at V and 2 bases at J, with 9 bases between. CDR1 and CDR2 from the germline V gene are LNHDA and SQIVND (reference sequence). The CDR3 spells CASSRGGPYEQYF. The CDR3, as DNA: TGTGCCAGTAGTAGGGGAGGTCCCTACGAGCAGTACTTC. The variable domain in full, with the rest retrieved from reference TRBV19 and TRBJ2-7, is DGGITQSPKYLFRKEGQNVTLSCEQNLNHDAMYWYRQDPGQGLRLIYYSQIVNDFQKGDIAEGYSVSREKKESFPLTVTSAQKNPTAFYLCASSRGGPYEQYFGPGTRLTVT.

The chain uses TRBV6-1 and TRBJ2-6; perhaps TRBD2 as D (6 bases). Per germline, CDR1 MNHNS and CDR2 SASEGT. The CDR3 is made up of 17 amino acids. The V end lost 3 bases, the J end lost 0 bases, and 12 bases lay between the germline ends. The CDR3 is CASSEWRDSSGANVLTF. Written as DNA, the CDR3 is TGTGCCAGCAGTGAGTGGCGGGATAGCTCTGGGGCCAACGTCCTGACTTTC.

This chain joins TRBV5-1 and TRBJ2-5; 9 positions match TRBD1. V lost 4 bases, J lost 5 bases, and 12 bases stayed unmatched. Per germline, CDR1 SGHRS and CDR2 YFSETQ. The CDR3 contains 16 residues. As DNA, the CDR3 is TGCGCCAGCAGCCTGTCGAACACAGGGGGCGCGGAGACCCAGTACTTC. Translating it yields CASSLSNTGGAETQYF.

This sequence joins TRBV6-5 and TRBJ1-2; TRBD1 aligns across 7 bases. CDR3 size: 13 residues. With V trimmed by 4 bases and J by 4 bases, 3 bases remained unmatched. Per the germline V gene, CDR1 is MNHEY and CDR2 is SVGAGI. This CDR3 is CASSSQGGYGYTF. Here the CDR3 DNA reads TGTGCCAGCAGTTCCCAGGGGGGCTATGGCTACACCTTC.

This clone has only one observation. This chain links TRBV9 with TRBJ2-5, with 7 bases aligning to TRBD1. The J call is in doubt because the DNA end fits TRBJ2-7 better. Germline CDR1 is SGDLS and CDR2 is YYNGEE. The CDR3 spans 14 residues. The CDR3 DNA follows: TGTGCCAGCAGCGTAGGAGGGGGCGCGGCCGAGCAGTACTTC. Its protein product is CASSVGGGAAEQYF.

In regard to this clone: The junction and the germline gene differ at one end; a read error may be behind it. The chain carries TRBV5-6 and TRBJ1-4; D unclear. Looked up from germline, CDR1 is SGHDT and CDR2 is YYEEEE. There are 13 residues in the CDR3. The CDR3 nucleotides are TGTGCCAGCAACTTGGTAGGGTATGAAAAACTGTTTTTT. Protein product: CASNLVGYEKLFF.

The chain couples TRBV9 to TRBJ2-1; TRBD2 might be the D (6 bases). Trimming removed 3 bases at V and 5 bases at J, with 9 bases between. Germline V lookup: CDR1 SGDLS, CDR2 YYNGEE. The CDR3 runs to 13 residues. The CDR3 region is CASSGGLNNEQFF. The CDR3 region has the DNA TGTGCCAGCAGCGGGGGACTGAACAATGAGCAGTTCTTC.

This sequence joins TRBV14 and TRBJ2-7, with a weak D call TRBD1 (7 bases). Looked up from germline, CDR1 is SGHDN and CDR2 is FVKESK. CDR3 length: 17 amino acids. Deletions cut 0 bases from V and 0 bases from J, with 15 bases between. CDR3 residues: CASSQDGGGSPSYEQYF. Here the CDR3 DNA reads TGTGCCAGCAGCCAAGATGGAGGGGGCTCCCCCTCCTACGAGCAGTACTTC.

The chain recombines TRBV19 with TRBJ2-5; D might be TRBD1 or TRBD2, each matching 5 bases. This CDR3 comprises 17 residues. Trimming took off 3 bases at V and 5 bases at J, with 22 bases between the two ends. Germline-derived CDR1 and CDR2 are LNHDA and SQIVND (reference sequence). CDR3 residues: CASSIGTRDRRRETQYF. The DNA of the CDR3 is TGTGCCAGTAGTATCGGGACCAGGGATAGGCGCAGGGAGACCCAGTACTTC.

The rearrangement uses TRBV14 and TRBJ1-1; a possible D gene is TRBD1 (6 bases). The ends were cut back, 1 base at V and 3 bases at J, with 21 bases in the middle. The germline CDR1 and CDR2 sequences are SGHDN and FVKESK. The CDR3 loop spans 18 amino acids. CDR3 residues: CASSQVLPLAGADTEAFF. CDR3 nucleotide sequence: TGTGCCAGCAGCCAAGTTCTCCCCTTAGCGGGGGCGGACACTGAAGCTTTCTTT.

The chain couples TRBV5-4 to TRBJ2-5; 13 bases are a match to TRBD2. Germline-derived CDR1 and CDR2 are SGHNT and YYREEE (reference sequence). Trimming took 5 bases from V and 4 from J; bases not matched to a gene: 8. The CDR3 spans 16 residues. This CDR3 reads CASSAGTSGNRETQYF. The DNA for the CDR3 is TGTGCCAGCAGTGCCGGGACTAGCGGGAATCGAGAGACCCAGTACTTC. Variable domain in full (rest from reference TRBV5-4 and TRBJ2-5): ETGVTQSPTHLIKTRGQQVTLRCSSQSGHNTVSWYQQALGQGPQFIFQYYREEENGRGNFPPRFSGLQFPNYSSELNVNALELDDSALYLCASSAGTSGNRETQYFGPGTRLLVL.

The chain's CDR3 is CASSNRALGDEQYF. DNA for the CDR3: TGTGCCAGCTCGAACAGGGCCCTCGGAGACGAGCAGTACTTC. The chain combines TRBV11-1 with TRBJ2-7; tentative D call: TRBD1 (6 bases). Looked up from germline, CDR1 is SGHAT and CDR2 is FQDESV (reference sequence). V was shortened by 8 bases and J by 5 bases, with 19 bases between the two germline ends. This CDR3 contains 14 residues.

The table lists this clone with a count of one. The chain employs TRBV7-2 and TRBJ1-2; possibly TRBD1 for D (6 bases). The CDR3 is 13 residues long. With 5 bases removed from V and 6 bases from J, the gap between germline ends came to 13 bases. Germline V gene sequence: CDR1 SGHTA, CDR2 FQGNSA. Here the CDR3 reads CASSAYRANGYTF. The CDR3 DNA reads TGTGCCAGCAGCGCCTACAGGGCAAATGGCTACACCTTC.

The rearrangement joins TRBV7-2 to TRBJ1-4; unclear D gene. V lost 0 bases and J lost 8, with 13 bases in between. The CDR3 runs 15 residues. From germline, CDR1 is SGHTA and CDR2 FQGNSA. The CDR3 protein is CASSLASGSVEKLFF. Here the CDR3 DNA reads TGTGCCAGCAGCTTAGCGTCGGGTTCTGTAGAAAAACTGTTTTTT. Variable domain in full (rest from reference TRBV7-2 and TRBJ1-4): GAGVSQSPSNKVTEKGKDVELRCDPISGHTALYWYRQSLGQGLEFLIYFQGNSAPDKSGLPSDRFSAERTGGSVSTLTIQRTQQEDSAVYLCASSLASGSVEKLFFGSGTQLSVL.

This clone appeared a single time. The chain links TRBV6-1 to TRBJ1-3, with TRBD1 matching 12 bases. V lost 3 bases to trimming and J lost 8 bases; unmatched junction nucleotides: 8. The CDR3 runs 16 residues. Germline CDR1 MNHNS, CDR2 SASEGT. CDR3 bases: TGTGCCAGCAGTGACCCGGGACAGGGGGCTTGGGACACCATATATTTT. Translation gives CASSDPGQGAWDTIYF.

V gene TRBV10-3 combines with J gene TRBJ2-3; the D is unclear. This CDR3 region has 16 residues. V was trimmed by 0 bases and J by 0 bases, leaving 10 bases between them. Germline CDR1 is ENHRY and CDR2 is SYGVKD. The CDR3 is CAISESIASSTDTQYF. In nucleotides, the CDR3 is TGTGCCATCAGTGAGTCTATCGCCTCTAGCACAGATACGCAGTATTTT.

The CDR3 is CASSTLAGGRRDTQYF. In DNA form, the CDR3 reads TGTGCCAGCAGTACCCTAGCGGGAGGACGAAGAGATACGCAGTATTTT. The chain links TRBV27 to TRBJ2-3; 11 nucleotides line up with TRBD2. This CDR3 region has 16 residues. Germline CDR1 reads MNHEY; CDR2 reads SMNVEV (reference sequence). V trimming: 5 bases; J trimming: 5 bases; junction bases outside the gene matches: 9.